The entry below gives a single TCR beta chain sequence along with its context. Its antigen is as yet unknown. The sample comes from a study of shared clonotypes between healthy human individuals. Study in general: The donors, a couple of women and a few men, were aged 18 to 49. Study-wide results and limits: Blood alone was sampled, and tissue repertoires likely differ. Limited genetic and exposure-history diversity came from having few donors. An anticipated effect of sequencing depth on clonotype sharing among donors was recognized.

The CDR3 is made up of 15 amino acids. V shed 4 bases and J 1 base; nucleotides not matched to a gene: 8. The germline V gene encodes CDR1 SGHRS and CDR2 YFSETQ. The data were produced by immunoSEQ multiplex PCR, yet TCRdb's version contains in-frame clones alone and is incomplete. The table lists some 470,000 clones, 76% of them singletons. The chain joins TRBV5-1 to TRBJ2-7, with 7 bases fitting TRBD2. This sequence was found in a woman aged 40 to 50 in good health. Some clones in this sample may be carry-over from other donors' samples. Specimen: PBMCs. Here the CDR3 reads CASSPGLVVSYEQYF. The CDR3 DNA sequence: TGCGCCAGCAGCCCCGGACTAGTAGTGTCCTACGAGCAGTACTTC.